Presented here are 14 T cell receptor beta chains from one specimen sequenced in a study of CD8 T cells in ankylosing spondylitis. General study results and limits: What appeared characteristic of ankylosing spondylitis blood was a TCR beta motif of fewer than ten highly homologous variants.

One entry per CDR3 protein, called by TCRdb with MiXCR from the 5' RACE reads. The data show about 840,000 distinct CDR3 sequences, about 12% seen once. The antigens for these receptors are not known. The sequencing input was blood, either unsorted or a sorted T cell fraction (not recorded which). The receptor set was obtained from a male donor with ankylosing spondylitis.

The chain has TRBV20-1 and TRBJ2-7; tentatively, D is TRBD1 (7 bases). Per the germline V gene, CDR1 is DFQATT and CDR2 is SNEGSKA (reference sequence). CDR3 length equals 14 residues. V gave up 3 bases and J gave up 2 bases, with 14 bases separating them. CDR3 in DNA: TGCAGTGCTAGGTGGCAGGGGGGACCCTACGAGCAGTACTTC. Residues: CSARWQGGPYEQYF.

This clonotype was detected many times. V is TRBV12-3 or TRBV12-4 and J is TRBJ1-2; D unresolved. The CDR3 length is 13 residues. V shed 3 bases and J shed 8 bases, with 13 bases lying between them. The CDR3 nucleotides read TGTGCCAGCAGTTTTGCCCAGGCTCTCGGCTACACCTTC. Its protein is CASSFAQALGYTF.

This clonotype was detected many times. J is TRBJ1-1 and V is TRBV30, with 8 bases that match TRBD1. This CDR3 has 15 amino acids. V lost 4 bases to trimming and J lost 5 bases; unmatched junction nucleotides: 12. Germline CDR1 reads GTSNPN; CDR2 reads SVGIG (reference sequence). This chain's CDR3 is CAWKGFGTGRTEAFF. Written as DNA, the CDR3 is TGTGCCTGGAAGGGTTTCGGGACAGGTAGAACTGAAGCTTTCTTT.

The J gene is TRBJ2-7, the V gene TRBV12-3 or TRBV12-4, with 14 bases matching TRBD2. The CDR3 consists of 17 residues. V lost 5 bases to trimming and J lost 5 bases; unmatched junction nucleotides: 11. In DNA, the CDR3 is TGTGCCAGCAGTACTTACTTGACTAGCGGGGGGGCCCACGAGCAGTACTTC. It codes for CASSTYLTSGGAHEQYF.

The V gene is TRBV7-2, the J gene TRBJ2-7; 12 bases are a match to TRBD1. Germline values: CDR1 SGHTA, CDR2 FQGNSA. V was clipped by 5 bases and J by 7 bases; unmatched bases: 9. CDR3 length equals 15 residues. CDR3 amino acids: CASSASGTGGWEQYF. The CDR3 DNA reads TGTGCCAGCAGCGCCTCCGGGACAGGGGGCTGGGAGCAGTACTTC.

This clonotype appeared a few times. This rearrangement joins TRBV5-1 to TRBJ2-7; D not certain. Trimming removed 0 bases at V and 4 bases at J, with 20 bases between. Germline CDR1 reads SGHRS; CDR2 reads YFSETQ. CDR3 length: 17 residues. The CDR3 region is CASSLAGARPGVYEQYF. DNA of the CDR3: TGCGCCAGCAGCTTGGCCGGTGCACGACCTGGGGTATACGAGCAGTACTTC.

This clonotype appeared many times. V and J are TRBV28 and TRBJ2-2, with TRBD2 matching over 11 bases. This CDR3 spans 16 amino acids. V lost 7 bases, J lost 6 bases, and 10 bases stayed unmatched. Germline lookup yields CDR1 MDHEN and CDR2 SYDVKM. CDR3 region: CASNPLSGRAAGELFF. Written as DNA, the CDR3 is TGTGCCAGCAATCCCCTTAGCGGGAGGGCCGCCGGGGAGCTGTTTTTT.

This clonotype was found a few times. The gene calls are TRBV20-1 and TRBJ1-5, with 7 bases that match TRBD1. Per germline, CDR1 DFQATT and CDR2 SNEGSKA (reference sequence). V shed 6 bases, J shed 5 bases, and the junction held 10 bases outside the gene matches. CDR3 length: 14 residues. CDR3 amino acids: CSAALQGGDQPQHF. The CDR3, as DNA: TGCAGTGCCGCTCTGCAGGGGGGCGATCAGCCCCAGCATTTT.

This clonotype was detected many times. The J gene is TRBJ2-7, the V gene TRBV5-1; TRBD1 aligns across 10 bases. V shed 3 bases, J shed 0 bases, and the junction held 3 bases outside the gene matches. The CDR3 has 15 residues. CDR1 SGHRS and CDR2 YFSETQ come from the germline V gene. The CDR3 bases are TGCGCCAGCAGCTACCGGGACAGGGGCTCCTACGAGCAGTACTTC. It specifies CASSYRDRGSYEQYF.

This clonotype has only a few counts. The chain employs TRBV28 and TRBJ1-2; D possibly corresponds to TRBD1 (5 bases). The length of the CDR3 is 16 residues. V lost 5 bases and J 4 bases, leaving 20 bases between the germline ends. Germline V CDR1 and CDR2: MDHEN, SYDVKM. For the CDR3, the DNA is TGTGCCAGCAGTCCAAAAGACGGCTGGCAGGGCTATGGCTACACCTTC. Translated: CASSPKDGWQGYGYTF.

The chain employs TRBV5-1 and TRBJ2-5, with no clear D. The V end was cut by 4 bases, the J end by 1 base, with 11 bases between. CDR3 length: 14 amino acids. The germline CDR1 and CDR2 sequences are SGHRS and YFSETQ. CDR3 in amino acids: CASSLPSSQETQYF. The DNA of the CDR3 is TGCGCCAGCAGCCTCCCTTCCAGCCAAGAGACCCAGTACTTC.

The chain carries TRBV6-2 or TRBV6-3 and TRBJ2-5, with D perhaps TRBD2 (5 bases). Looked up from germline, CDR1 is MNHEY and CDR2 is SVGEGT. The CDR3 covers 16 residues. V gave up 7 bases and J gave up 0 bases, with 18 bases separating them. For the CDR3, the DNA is TGTGCCAGCACGTTTCGAGAGGGTTGGTACCAAGAGACCCAGTACTTC. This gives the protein CASTFREGWYQETQYF.

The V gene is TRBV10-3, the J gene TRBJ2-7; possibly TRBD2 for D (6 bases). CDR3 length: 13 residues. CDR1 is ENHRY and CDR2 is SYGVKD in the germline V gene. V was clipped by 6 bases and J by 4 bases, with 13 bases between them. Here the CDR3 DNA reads TGTGCCATCAGAAAGGAGGGTGCGTACGAGCAGTACTTC. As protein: CAIRKEGAYEQYF.

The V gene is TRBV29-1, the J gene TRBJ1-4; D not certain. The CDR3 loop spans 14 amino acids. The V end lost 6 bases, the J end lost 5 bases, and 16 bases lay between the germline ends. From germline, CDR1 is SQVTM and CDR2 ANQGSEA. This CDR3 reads CSVAPGGLNEKLFF. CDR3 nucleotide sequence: TGCAGCGTCGCTCCAGGAGGGCTAAATGAAAAACTGTTTTTT.